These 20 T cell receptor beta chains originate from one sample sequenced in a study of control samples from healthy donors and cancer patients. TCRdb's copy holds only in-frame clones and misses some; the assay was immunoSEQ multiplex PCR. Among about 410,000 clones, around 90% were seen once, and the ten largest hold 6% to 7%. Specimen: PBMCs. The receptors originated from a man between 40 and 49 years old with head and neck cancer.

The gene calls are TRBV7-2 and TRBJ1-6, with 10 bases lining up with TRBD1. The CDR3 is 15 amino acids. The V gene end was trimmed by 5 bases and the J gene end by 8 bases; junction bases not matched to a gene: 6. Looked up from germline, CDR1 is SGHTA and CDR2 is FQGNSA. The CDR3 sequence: CASSLDRGRDSPLHF. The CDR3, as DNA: TGTGCCAGCAGCCTAGACAGGGGGCGAGATTCACCCCTCCACTTT.

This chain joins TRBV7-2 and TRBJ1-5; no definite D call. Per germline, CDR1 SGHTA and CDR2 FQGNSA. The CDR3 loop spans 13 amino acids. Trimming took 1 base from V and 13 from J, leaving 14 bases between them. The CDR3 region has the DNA TGTGCCAGCAGCTTAGGGGCGATGTGGTCACAGCATTTT. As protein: CASSLGAMWSQHF.

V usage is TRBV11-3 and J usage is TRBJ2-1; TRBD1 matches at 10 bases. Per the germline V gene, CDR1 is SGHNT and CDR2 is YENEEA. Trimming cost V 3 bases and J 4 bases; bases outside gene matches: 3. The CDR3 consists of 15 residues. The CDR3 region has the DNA TGTGCCAGCAGCTTCCGGGACAGGGGATACAATGAGCAGTTCTTC. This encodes CASSFRDRGYNEQFF. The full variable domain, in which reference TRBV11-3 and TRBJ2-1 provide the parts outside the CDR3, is EAGVVQSPRYKIIEKKQPVAFWCNPISGHNTLYWYLQNLGQGPELLIRYENEEAVDDSQLPKDRFSAERLKGVDSTLKIQPAELGDSAVYLCASSFRDRGYNEQFFGPGTRLTVL.

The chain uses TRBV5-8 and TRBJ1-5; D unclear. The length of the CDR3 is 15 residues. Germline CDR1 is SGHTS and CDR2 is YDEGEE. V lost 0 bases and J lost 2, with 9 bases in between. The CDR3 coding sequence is TGTGCCAGCAGCTTGGGGGGTTATGGCAATCAGCCCCAGCATTTT. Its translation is CASSLGGYGNQPQHF. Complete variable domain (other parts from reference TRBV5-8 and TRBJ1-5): EAGVTQSPTHLIKTRGQQATLRCSPISGHTSVYWYQQALGLGLQFLLWYDEGEERNRGNFPPRFSGRQFPNYSSELNVNALELEDSALYLCASSLGGYGNQPQHFGDGTRLSIL.

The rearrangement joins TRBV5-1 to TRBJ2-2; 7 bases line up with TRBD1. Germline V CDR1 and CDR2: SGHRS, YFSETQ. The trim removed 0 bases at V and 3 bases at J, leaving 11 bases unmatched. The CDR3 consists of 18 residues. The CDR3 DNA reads TGCGCCAGCAGCTTGGCCTTAGGGGGCGAATTTTACACCGGGGAGCTGTTTTTT. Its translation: CASSLALGGEFYTGELFF.

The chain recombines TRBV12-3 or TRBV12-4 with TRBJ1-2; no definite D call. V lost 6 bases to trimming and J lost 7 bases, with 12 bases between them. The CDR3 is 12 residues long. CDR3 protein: CASREGSGGYTF. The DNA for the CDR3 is TGTGCCAGCAGGGAAGGGAGCGGTGGCTACACCTTC.

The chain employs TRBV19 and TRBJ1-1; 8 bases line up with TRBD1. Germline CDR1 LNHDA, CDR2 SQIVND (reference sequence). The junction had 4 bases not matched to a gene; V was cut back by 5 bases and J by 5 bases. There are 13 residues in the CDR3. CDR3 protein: CASSQTGETEAFF. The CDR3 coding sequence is TGTGCCAGTAGTCAGACAGGGGAAACTGAAGCTTTCTTT.

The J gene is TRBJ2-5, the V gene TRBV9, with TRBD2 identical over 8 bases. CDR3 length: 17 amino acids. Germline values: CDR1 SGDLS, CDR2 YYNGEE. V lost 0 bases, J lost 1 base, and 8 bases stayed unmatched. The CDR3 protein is CASSVVGSGTLQETQYF. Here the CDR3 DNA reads TGTGCCAGCAGCGTAGTTGGTAGCGGGACTCTCCAAGAGACCCAGTACTTC.

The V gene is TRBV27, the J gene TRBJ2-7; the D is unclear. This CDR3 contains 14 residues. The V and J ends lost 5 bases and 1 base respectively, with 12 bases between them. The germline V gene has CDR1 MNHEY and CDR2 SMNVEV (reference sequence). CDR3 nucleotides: TGTGCCAGCAGTATTAGGAGCGCGTCCTACGAGCAGTACTTC. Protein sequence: CASSIRSASYEQYF.

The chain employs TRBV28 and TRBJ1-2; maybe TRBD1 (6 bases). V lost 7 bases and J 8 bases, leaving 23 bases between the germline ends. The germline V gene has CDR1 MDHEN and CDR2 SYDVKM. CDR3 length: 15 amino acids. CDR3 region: CASIEAGAGPWGYTF. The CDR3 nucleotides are TGTGCCAGCATTGAGGCAGGGGCCGGCCCTTGGGGCTACACCTTC.

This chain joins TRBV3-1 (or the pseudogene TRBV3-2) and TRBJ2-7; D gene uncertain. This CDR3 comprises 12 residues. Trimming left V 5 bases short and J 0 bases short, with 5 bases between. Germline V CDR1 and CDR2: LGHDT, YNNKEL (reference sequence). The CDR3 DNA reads TGTGCCAGCAGCGCCAGCTCCTACGAGCAGTACTTC. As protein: CASSASSYEQYF.

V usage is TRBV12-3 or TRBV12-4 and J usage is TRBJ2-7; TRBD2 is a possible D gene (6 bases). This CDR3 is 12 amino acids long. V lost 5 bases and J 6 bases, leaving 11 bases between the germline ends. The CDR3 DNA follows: TGTGCCAGCAGTCCTGGACTAACCGAGCAGTACTTC. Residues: CASSPGLTEQYF.

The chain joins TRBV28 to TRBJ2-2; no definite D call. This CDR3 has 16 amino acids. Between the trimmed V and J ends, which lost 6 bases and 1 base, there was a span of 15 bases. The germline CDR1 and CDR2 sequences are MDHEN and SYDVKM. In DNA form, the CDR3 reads TGTGCCAGCAGCATTACGCGGCAGCTGAACACCGGGGAGCTGTTTTTT. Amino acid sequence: CASSITRQLNTGELFF.

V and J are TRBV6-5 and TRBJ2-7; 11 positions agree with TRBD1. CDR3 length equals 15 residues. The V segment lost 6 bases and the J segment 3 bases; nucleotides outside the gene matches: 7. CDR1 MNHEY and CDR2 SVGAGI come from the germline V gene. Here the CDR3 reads CASSPYGTGGYEQYF. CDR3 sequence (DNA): TGTGCCAGCAGCCCCTATGGGACAGGGGGCTACGAGCAGTACTTC.

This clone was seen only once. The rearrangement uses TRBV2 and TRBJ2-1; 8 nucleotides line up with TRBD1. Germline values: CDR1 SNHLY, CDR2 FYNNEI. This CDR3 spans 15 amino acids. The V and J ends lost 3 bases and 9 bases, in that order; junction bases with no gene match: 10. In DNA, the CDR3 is TGTGCCAGCAGTGATCCGTTGCAGGGGGCGAGTGAGCAGTTCTTC. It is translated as CASSDPLQGASEQFF.

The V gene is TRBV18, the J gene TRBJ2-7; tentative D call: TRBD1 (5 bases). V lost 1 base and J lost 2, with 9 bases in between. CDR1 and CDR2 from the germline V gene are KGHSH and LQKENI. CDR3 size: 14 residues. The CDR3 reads CASSPQQGAYEQYF. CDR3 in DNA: TGTGCCAGCTCACCACAGCAGGGCGCCTACGAGCAGTACTTC.

The CDR3 sequence is CASSMLGRPPYEQYF. CDR3 bases: TGTGCCAGCAGCATGTTGGGACGACCGCCCTACGAGCAGTACTTC. The rearrangement links TRBV5-8 to TRBJ2-7, with D possibly being TRBD1 or TRBD2 (5 bases each). Germline V gene sequence: CDR1 SGHTS, CDR2 YDEGEE. V was cut by 4 bases and J by 2 bases, with 16 bases left in between. The CDR3 runs 15 residues. Filled out from reference TRBV5-8 and TRBJ2-7, the complete variable domain reads EAGVTQSPTHLIKTRGQQATLRCSPISGHTSVYWYQQALGLGLQFLLWYDEGEERNRGNFPPRFSGRQFPNYSSELNVNALELEDSALYLCASSMLGRPPYEQYFGPGTRLTVT.

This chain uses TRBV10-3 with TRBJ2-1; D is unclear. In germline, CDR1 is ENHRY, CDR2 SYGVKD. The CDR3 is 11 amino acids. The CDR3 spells CATQGPNEQFF. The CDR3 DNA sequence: TGTGCTACCCAAGGGCCCAATGAGCAGTTCTTC.

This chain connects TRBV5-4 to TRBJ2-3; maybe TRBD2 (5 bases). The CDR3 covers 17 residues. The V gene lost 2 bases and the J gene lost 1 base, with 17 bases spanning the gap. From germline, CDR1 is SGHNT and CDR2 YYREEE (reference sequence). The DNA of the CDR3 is TGTGCCAGCAGCTTTTCTCTGGTAGGGAGCGGCACAGATACGCAGTATTTT. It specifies CASSFSLVGSGTDTQYF.

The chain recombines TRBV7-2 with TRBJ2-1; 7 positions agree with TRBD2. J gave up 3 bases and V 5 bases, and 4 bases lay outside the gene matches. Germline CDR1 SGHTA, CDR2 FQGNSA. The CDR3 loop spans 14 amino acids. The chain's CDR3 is CASSPGTIYNEQFF. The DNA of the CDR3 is TGTGCCAGCAGCCCCGGGACTATCTACAATGAGCAGTTCTTC.